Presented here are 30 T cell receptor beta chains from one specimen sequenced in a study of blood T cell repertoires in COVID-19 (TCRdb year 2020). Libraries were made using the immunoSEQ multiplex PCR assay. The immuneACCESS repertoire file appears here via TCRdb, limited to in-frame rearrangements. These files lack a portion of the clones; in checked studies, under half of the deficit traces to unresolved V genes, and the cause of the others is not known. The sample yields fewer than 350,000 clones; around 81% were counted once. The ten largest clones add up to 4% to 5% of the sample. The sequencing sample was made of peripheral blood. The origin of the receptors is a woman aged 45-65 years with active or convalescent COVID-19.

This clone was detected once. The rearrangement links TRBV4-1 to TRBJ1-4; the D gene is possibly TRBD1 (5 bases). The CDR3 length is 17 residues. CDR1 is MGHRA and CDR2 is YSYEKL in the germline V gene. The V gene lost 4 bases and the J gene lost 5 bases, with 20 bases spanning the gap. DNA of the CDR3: TGCGCCAGCAGCCCCCTTGGCGGGGGTGCCCTAAATGAAAAACTGTTTTTT. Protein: CASSPLGGGALNEKLFF.

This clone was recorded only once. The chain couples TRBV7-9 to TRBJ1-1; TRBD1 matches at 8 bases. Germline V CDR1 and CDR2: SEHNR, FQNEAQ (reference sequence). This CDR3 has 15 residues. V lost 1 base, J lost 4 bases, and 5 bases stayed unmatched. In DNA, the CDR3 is TGTGCCAGCAGCTTAGGGCAGGGGGCGAGCACTGAAGCTTTCTTT. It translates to CASSLGQGASTEAFF.

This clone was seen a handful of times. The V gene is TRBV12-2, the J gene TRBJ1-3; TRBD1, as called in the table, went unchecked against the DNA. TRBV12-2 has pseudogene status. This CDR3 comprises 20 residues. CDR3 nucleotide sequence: TGTGCAAGTCGCCTGGGGACGCCGGGACAGGAGGGTGGGTCTGGAAACACCATATATTTT. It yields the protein CASRLGTPGQEGGSGNTIYF.

CDR3 in amino acids: CATETRKDRPYGYTF. The DNA for the CDR3 is TGTGCCACCGAAACTCGAAAGGACAGACCCTATGGCTACACCTTC. The genes are TRBV19 and TRBJ1-2, with D perhaps matching TRBD1 (6 bases). Trimming removed 10 bases from V and 4 bases from J, with 22 bases in between. Germline values: CDR1 LNHDA, CDR2 SQIVND (reference sequence). This CDR3 has 15 amino acids.

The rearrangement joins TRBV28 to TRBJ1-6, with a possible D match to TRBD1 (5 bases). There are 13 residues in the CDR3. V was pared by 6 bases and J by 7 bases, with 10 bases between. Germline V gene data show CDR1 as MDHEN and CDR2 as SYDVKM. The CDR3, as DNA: TGTGCCAGCAGGTCGGGGGGAAATTCACCCCTCCACTTT. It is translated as CASRSGGNSPLHF.

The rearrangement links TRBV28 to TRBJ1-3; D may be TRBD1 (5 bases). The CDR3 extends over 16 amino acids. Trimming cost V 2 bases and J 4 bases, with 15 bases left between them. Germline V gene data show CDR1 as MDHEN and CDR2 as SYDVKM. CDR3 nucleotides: TGTGCCAGCAGTTTACGGCCAGGGTACTCCGGAAACACCATATATTTT. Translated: CASSLRPGYSGNTIYF.

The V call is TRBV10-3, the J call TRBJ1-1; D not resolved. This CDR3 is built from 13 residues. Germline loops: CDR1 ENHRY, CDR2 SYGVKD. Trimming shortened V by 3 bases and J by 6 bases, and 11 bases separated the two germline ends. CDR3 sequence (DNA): TGTGCCATCAGTGATTATCAGGTCCCTGAAGCTTTCTTT. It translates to CAISDYQVPEAFF.

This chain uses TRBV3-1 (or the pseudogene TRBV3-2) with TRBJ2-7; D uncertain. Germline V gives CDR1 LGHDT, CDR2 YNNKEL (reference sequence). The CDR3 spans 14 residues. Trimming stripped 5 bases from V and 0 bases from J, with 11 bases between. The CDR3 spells CASSVQVSSYEQYF. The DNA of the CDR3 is TGTGCCAGCAGCGTGCAGGTGAGCTCCTACGAGCAGTACTTC.

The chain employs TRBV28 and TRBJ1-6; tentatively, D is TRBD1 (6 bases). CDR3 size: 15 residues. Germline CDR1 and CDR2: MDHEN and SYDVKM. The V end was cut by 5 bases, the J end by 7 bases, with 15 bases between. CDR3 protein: CASSRRGARNSPLHF. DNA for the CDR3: TGTGCCAGCAGTCGGCGGGGGGCGAGAAATTCACCCCTCCACTTT.

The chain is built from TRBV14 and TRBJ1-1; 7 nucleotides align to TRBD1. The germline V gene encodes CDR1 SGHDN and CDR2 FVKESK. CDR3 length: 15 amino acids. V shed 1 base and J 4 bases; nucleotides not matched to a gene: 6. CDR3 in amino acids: CASSQVRGQVTEAFF. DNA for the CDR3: TGTGCCAGCAGCCAAGTAAGAGGACAGGTCACTGAAGCTTTCTTT.

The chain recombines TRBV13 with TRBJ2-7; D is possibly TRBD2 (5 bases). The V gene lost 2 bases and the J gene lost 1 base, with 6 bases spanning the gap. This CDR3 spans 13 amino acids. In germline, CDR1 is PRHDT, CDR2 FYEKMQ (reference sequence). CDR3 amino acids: CASSLSGSYEQYF. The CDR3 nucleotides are TGTGCCAGCAGCTTAAGCGGATCCTACGAGCAGTACTTC.

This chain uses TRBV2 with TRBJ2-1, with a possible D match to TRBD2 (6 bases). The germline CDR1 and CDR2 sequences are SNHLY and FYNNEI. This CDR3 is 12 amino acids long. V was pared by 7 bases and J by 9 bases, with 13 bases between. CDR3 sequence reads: CASNRWGGEQFF. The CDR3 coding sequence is TGTGCCAGCAACCGATGGGGAGGTGAGCAGTTCTTC. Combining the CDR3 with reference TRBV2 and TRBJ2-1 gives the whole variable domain EPEVTQTPSHQVTQMGQEVILRCVPISNHLYFYWYRQILGQKVEFLVSFYNNEISEKSEIFDDQFSVERPDGSNFTLKIRSTKLEDSAMYFCASNRWGGEQFFGPGTRLTVL.

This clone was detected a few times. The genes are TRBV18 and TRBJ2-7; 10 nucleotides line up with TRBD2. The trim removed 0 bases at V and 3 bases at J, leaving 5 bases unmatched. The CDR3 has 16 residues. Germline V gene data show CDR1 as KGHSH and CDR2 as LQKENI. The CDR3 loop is CASSPPLAGPNYEQYF. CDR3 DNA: TGTGCCAGCTCACCACCACTAGCGGGACCAAACTACGAGCAGTACTTC.

The CDR3 sequence: CASSGLGRPGGYTF. The CDR3 region has the DNA TGTGCCAGCAGTGGTTTAGGACGGCCGGGGGGCTACACCTTC. The V and J genes are TRBV5-4 and TRBJ1-2; D is unclear. The germline V gene has CDR1 SGHNT and CDR2 YYREEE (reference sequence). The CDR3 has 14 amino acids. Trimming pared 5 bases from V and 8 bases from J, leaving 19 bases between.

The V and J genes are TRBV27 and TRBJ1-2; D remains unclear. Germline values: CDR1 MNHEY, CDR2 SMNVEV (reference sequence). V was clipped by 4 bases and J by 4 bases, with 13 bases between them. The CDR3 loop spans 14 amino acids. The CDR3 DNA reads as TGTGCCAGCAGTTCCTTGGGAGGGTCCTATGGCTACACCTTC. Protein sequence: CASSSLGGSYGYTF.

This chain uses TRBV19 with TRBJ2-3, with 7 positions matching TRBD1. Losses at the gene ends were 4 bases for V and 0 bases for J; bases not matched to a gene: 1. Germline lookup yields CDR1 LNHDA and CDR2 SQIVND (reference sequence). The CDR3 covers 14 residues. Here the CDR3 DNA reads TGTGCCAGTAGTAGGGACAGCAGCACAGATACGCAGTATTTT. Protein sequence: CASSRDSSTDTQYF.

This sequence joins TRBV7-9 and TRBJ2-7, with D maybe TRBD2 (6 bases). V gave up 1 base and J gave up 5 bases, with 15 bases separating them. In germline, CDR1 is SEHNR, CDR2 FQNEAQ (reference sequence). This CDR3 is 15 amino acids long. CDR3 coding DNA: TGTGCCAGCAGCTTAGACAGGTCGGGAGTACACGAGCAGTACTTC. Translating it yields CASSLDRSGVHEQYF.

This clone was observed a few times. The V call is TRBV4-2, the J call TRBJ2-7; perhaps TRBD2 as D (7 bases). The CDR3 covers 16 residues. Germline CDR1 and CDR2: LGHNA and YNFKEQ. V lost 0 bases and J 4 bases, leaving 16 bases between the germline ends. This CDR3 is CASSQDGGGSFYEQYF. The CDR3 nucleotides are TGTGCCAGCAGCCAAGATGGGGGCGGGAGCTTTTACGAGCAGTACTTC.

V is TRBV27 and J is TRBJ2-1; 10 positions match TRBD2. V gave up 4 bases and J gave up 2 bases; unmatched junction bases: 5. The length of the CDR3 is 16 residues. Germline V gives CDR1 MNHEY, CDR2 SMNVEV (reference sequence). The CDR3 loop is CASSSYGLAAYNEQFF. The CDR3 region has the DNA TGTGCCAGCAGTTCTTATGGACTAGCGGCCTACAATGAGCAGTTCTTC.

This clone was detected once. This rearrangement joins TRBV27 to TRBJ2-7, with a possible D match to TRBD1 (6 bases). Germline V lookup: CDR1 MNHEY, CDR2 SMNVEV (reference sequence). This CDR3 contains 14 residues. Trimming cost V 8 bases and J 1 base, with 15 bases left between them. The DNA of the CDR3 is TGTGCCAGCCGGTCCCGGGACATATCCTACGAGCAGTACTTC. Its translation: CASRSRDISYEQYF.

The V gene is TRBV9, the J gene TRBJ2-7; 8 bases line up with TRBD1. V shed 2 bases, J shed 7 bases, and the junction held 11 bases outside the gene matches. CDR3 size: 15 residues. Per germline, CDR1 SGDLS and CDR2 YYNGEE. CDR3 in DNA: TGTGCCAGCAGCGTGGGGACAGGTCCTAGGTGGGAGCAGTACTTC. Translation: CASSVGTGPRWEQYF.

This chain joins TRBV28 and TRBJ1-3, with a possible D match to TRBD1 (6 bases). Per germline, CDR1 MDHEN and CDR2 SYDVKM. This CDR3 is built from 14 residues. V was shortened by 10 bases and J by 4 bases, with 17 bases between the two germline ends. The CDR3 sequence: CATSGGLGGNTIYF. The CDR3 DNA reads TGTGCCACCTCGGGGGGGCTAGGAGGAAACACCATATATTTT.

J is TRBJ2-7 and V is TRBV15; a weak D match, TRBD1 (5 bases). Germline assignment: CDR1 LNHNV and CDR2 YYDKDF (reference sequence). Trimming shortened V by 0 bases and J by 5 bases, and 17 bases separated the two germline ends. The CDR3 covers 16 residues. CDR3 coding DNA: TGTGCCACCAGCAGAGATCTTCGACAGACCGTCCACGAGCAGTACTTC. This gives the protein CATSRDLRQTVHEQYF.

CDR3 sequence reads: CASSYKWDREETQYF. The CDR3 nucleotides are TGTGCCAGCAGTTACAAATGGGACAGGGAGGAGACCCAGTACTTC. V gene TRBV7-9 combines with J gene TRBJ2-5; 9 bases are a match to TRBD1. Losses at the gene ends were 6 bases for V and 5 bases for J; bases not matched to a gene: 10. Germline V gene sequence: CDR1 SEHNR, CDR2 FQNEAQ (reference sequence). This CDR3 comprises 15 residues.

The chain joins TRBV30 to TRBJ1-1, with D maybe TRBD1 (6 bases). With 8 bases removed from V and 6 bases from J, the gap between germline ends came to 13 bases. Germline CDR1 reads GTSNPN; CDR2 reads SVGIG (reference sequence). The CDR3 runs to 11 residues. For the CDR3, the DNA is TGTGCCGGTACCAGGGGCGCTGAAGCTTTCTTT. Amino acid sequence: CAGTRGAEAFF.

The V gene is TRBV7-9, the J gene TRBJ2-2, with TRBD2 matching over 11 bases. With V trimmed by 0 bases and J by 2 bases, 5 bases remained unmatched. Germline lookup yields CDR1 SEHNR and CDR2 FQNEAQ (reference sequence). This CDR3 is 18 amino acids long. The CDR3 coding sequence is TGTGCCAGCAGCTTAGCGCTGGGACTAGCGGATAACACCGGGGAGCTGTTTTTT. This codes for CASSLALGLADNTGELFF.

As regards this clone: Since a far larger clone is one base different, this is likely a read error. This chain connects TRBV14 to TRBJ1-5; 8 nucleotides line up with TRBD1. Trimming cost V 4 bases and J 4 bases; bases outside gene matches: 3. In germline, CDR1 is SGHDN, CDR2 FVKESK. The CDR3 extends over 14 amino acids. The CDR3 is CASSRTGRNQPQHF. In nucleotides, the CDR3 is TGTGCCAGCAGCCGGACAGGGAGGAATCAGCCCCAGCATTTT.

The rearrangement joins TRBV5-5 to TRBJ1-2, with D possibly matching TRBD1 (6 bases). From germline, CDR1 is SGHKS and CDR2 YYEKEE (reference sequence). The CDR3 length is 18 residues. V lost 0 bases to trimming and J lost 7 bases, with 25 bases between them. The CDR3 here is CASSLGDLQGLVAGGYTF. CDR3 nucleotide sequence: TGTGCCAGCAGCTTGGGGGATTTGCAGGGGCTAGTAGCTGGTGGCTACACCTTC.

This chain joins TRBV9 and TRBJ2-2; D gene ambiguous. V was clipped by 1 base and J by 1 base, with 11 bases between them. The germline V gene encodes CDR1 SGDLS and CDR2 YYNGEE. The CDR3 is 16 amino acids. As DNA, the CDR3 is TGTGCCAGCAGCGTACGCGCAGGTCAGAACACCGGGGAGCTGTTTTTT. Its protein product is CASSVRAGQNTGELFF.

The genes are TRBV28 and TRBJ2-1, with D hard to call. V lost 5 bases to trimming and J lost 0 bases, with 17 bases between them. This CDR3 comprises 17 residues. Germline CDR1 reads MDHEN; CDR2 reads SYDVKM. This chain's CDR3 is CASSAHSNPSSYNEQFF. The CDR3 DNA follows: TGTGCCAGCAGTGCCCACAGCAATCCGAGCTCCTACAATGAGCAGTTCTTC.